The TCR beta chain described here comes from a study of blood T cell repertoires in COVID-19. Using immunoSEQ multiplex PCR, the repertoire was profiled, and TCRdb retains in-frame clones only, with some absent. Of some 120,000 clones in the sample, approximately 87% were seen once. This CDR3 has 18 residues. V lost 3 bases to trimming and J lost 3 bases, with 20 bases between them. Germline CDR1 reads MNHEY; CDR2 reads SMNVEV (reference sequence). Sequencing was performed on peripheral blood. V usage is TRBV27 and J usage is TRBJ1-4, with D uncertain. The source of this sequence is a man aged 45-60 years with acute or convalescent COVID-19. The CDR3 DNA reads TGTGCCAGCAGTTTCCGACTAGCGGGAGCTCTTGCTAATGAAAAACTGTTTTTT. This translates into CASSFRLAGALANEKLFF.